The next 27 T cell receptor beta chains were all read from a single sample in a study of breast tumors, draining lymph nodes, adjacent tissues. Samples came from axillary lymph nodes draining the breast cancer. TCRdb itself ran the multiplex PCR reads through MiXCR, one entry per CDR3 protein. The sample has 100,000 to 150,000 distinct CDR3 sequences; around 20% are singletons. What was sequenced was axillary lymph node tissue. These receptor sequences come from a female donor with breast cancer. Some clones in this sample may be carry-over from other donors' samples.

This clonotype was seen repeatedly, ten times or more. The chain combines TRBV15 with TRBJ2-1; 7 bases map to TRBD2. The CDR3 runs to 16 residues. V was clipped by 1 base and J by 8 bases; unmatched bases: 11. Per germline, CDR1 LNHNV and CDR2 YYDKDF (reference sequence). CDR3 residues: CATSRGDGGGKDEQFF. CDR3 in DNA: TGTGCCACCAGCAGAGGAGATGGGGGAGGGAAAGATGAGCAGTTCTTC.

This clonotype was counted many times. V is TRBV6-1 and J is TRBJ1-5; D unclear. Trimming cost V 7 bases and J 6 bases, with 13 bases left between them. Germline V lookup: CDR1 MNHNS, CDR2 SASEGT. This CDR3 spans 13 amino acids. The CDR3 DNA is TGTGCCAGCAACGCATACGGCGGTCAGCCCCAGCATTTT. Translated: CASNAYGGQPQHF.

This clonotype was observed at least ten times. The chain employs TRBV12-3 or TRBV12-4 and TRBJ2-1; 9 bases fit TRBD2. J lost 8 bases, V lost 6 bases, and 17 bases had no gene match. The CDR3 totals 17 residues. The CDR3: CASSLGVAGDGLDEQFF. The CDR3 DNA reads TGTGCCAGCAGCCTCGGGGTAGCGGGAGATGGGCTTGATGAGCAGTTCTTC.

At least ten counts were recorded for this clonotype. The rearrangement joins TRBV7-8 to TRBJ1-6, with D tentatively TRBD1 (5 bases). This CDR3 spans 16 amino acids. Germline values: CDR1 SGHVS, CDR2 FQNEAQ. Trimming cost V 5 bases and J 4 bases, with 15 bases left between them. CDR3 sequence reads: CASSQLAGTYNSPLHF. The CDR3 region has the DNA TGTGCCAGCAGCCAATTAGCCGGGACTTATAATTCACCCCTCCACTTT.

The chain employs TRBV10-2 and TRBJ2-7, with 11 positions matching TRBD2. Unmatched junction bases numbered 11, after V lost 1 base and J lost 0 bases. This CDR3 region has 19 residues. Germline V lookup: CDR1 WSHSY, CDR2 SAAADI. The CDR3 spells CASSEFRLAGRQGSYEQYF. In DNA form, the CDR3 reads TGCGCCAGCAGTGAGTTTAGACTAGCGGGACGGCAGGGCTCCTACGAGCAGTACTTC.

This clonotype was counted only a few times. This sequence joins TRBV6-1 and TRBJ2-2, with TRBD1 matching 12 bases. V was clipped by 6 bases and J by 4 bases; unmatched bases: 6. Per germline, CDR1 MNHNS and CDR2 SASEGT. The CDR3 has 16 amino acids. The CDR3 nucleotides are TGTGCCAGCAGGAAGAAGGGACAGGGGGCCACCGGGGAGCTGTTTTTT. Residues: CASRKKGQGATGELFF.

This clonotype occurred once. This CDR3 is missing its conserved last phenylalanine or tryptophan, likely due to a read error. The genes are TRBV6-6 and TRBJ2-3, with 9 bases fitting TRBD2. CDR3 length: 21 residues. The trim removed 3 bases at V and 0 bases at J, leaving 19 bases unmatched. Germline V gives CDR1 MNHNY, CDR2 SVGAGI (reference sequence). The CDR3 reads CASSYSLTGFWAGGSTDTQYL. CDR3 nucleotides: TGTGCCAGCAGTTATTCTTTAACAGGGTTTTGGGCGGGAGGGAGCACAGATACGCAGTATCTT.

The gene calls are TRBV20-1 and TRBJ2-2; 9 nucleotides line up with TRBD1. J lost 1 base, V lost 3 bases, and 3 bases had no gene match. Looked up from germline, CDR1 is DFQATT and CDR2 is SNEGSKA (reference sequence). The CDR3 is made up of 15 amino acids. CDR3: CSASQTGGNTGELFF. The CDR3 DNA is TGCAGTGCTAGCCAGACAGGGGGGAACACCGGGGAGCTGTTTTTT.

This clonotype was found a few times. One junction end disagrees with the germline gene, perhaps due to a read error. This chain joins TRBV12-3 or TRBV12-4 and TRBJ2-1, with 7 bases that match TRBD1. The CDR3 consists of 15 residues. The CDR3 region is CASSFQGQVYNKQFF. The CDR3, as DNA: TGTGCCAGCAGTTTCCAAGGACAGGTATACAATAAGCAGTTCTTC.

Regarding this clonotype: It is likely a read error, because the conserved phenylalanine at the end of the CDR3 is missing. The chain links TRBV6-2 or TRBV6-3 to TRBJ2-5; no reliable D call. Deletions cut 0 bases from V and 5 bases from J, with 4 bases between. This CDR3 has 12 residues. Germline V gene data show CDR1 as MNHEY and CDR2 as SVGEGT. The CDR3 nucleotides are TGTGCCAGCAGTTACTCCCTGGAGACCCAGTACTCC. This codes for CASSYSLETQYS.

At least ten counts were recorded for this clonotype. This sequence joins TRBV20-1 and TRBJ2-5; possible D gene TRBD1, 5 bases. Between the trimmed V and J ends, which lost 0 bases and 5 bases, there was a span of 13 bases. The CDR3 sequence is 14 residues long. CDR1 and CDR2 (germline): DFQATT, SNEGSKA (reference sequence). This CDR3 reads CSAREVLGRETQYF. CDR3 bases: TGCAGTGCTAGAGAAGTTTTGGGGCGGGAGACCCAGTACTTC.

In this sample, this clonotype turned up many times. CDR3: CASSHGLAGYEQYF. Here the CDR3 DNA reads TGCGCCAGCAGCCATGGACTAGCGGGCTACGAGCAGTACTTC. The chain couples TRBV5-1 to TRBJ2-7, with 11 bases matching TRBD2. Germline values: CDR1 SGHRS, CDR2 YFSETQ. The CDR3 sequence is 14 residues long. V gave up 4 bases and J gave up 3 bases; unmatched junction bases: 3.

V gene TRBV30 combines with J gene TRBJ1-2; D not resolved. The germline V and J ends were trimmed by 0 bases and 7 bases, with 12 bases remaining between them. Germline V gene sequence: CDR1 GTSNPN, CDR2 SVGIG (reference sequence). The CDR3 loop spans 13 amino acids. DNA for the CDR3: TGTGCCTGGAGTGTAACCTCGCAGACTGGCTACACCTTC. Translating it yields CAWSVTSQTGYTF.

This clonotype has at least ten counts. The J gene is TRBJ2-7, the V gene TRBV4-3, with TRBD1 identical over 7 bases. This CDR3 comprises 16 residues. Per germline, CDR1 LGHNA and CDR2 YSLEER. J lost 2 bases, V lost 0 bases, and 7 bases had no gene match. The CDR3 loop reads CASSQEFGQAPYEQYF. Written as DNA, the CDR3 is TGCGCCAGCAGCCAAGAGTTTGGACAGGCACCCTACGAGCAGTACTTC.

A word on this clonotype: A junction end diverges from the germline sequence, so it may reflect a read error. The chain has TRBV4-1 and TRBJ2-3; 10 bases are shared with TRBD2. There are 14 residues in the CDR3. Germline loops: CDR1 MGHRA, CDR2 YSYEKL. The CDR3 DNA is TGCGCCAGCAGCCCCCGGACTAGCGGAGATACACAGTATTTT. The encoded protein is CASSPRTSGDTQYF.

With respect to this clonotype: One base away lies a much larger clone, so this may be a sequencing read error. V and J are TRBV5-6 and TRBJ2-5; possible D gene TRBD1, 6 bases. The germline gives CDR1 SGHDT, CDR2 YYEEEE. The ends were cut back, 3 bases at V and 4 bases at J, with 16 bases in the middle. The CDR3 runs to 15 residues. This CDR3 is CASSSTGWVRETQYF. The CDR3 DNA is TGTGCCAGCAGCTCTACAGGGTGGGTCCGAGAGACCCAGTACTTC.

This clonotype was seen repeatedly, ten times or more. The J gene is TRBJ2-1, the V gene TRBV20-1; no definite D call. V lost 5 bases and J 7 bases, leaving 9 bases between the germline ends. Germline V gene sequence: CDR1 DFQATT, CDR2 SNEGSKA (reference sequence). This CDR3 region has 11 residues. The CDR3 coding sequence is TGCAGTGCTTGGTTACTAAATGAGCAGTTCTTC. Its protein product is CSAWLLNEQFF.

For this clonotype: A read error may explain this, as a much larger clone is one base away. The gene calls are TRBV19 and TRBJ2-2; a weak D match, TRBD2 (7 bases). The V and J ends lost 3 bases and 3 bases respectively, with 11 bases between them. CDR3 length: 15 amino acids. Per germline, CDR1 LNHDA and CDR2 SQIVND (reference sequence). The chain's CDR3 is CASSMEGGHTGELFF. CDR3 sequence (DNA): TGTGCCAGTAGTATGGAGGGGGGGCACACCGGGGAGCTGTTTTTT.

This clonotype has at least ten counts. The J gene is TRBJ2-7, the V gene TRBV12-3 or TRBV12-4; TRBD2 matches 8 bases. CDR3 length equals 16 residues. The V and J ends lost 5 bases and 7 bases, in that order; junction bases with no gene match: 16. CDR3 amino acids: CASSRTGMSGGGEQYF. In DNA, the CDR3 is TGTGCCAGCAGTCGAACAGGGATGTCGGGGGGGGGGGAGCAGTACTTC.

This clonotype was picked up many times. The rearrangement joins TRBV6-5 to TRBJ2-3; D gene unclear. With 6 bases removed from V and 3 bases from J, the gap between germline ends came to 16 bases. The CDR3 consists of 15 residues. CDR1 is MNHEY, CDR2 SVGAGI, per germline. Here the CDR3 reads CASRNHGIGTDTQYF. The CDR3 DNA is TGTGCCAGCAGGAACCATGGGATAGGAACAGATACGCAGTATTTT.

This sequence joins TRBV5-8 and TRBJ1-4, with a possible D match to TRBD1 (6 bases). Trimming stripped 4 bases from V and 8 bases from J, with 15 bases between. Germline assignment: CDR1 SGHTS and CDR2 YDEGEE. This CDR3 contains 14 residues. In nucleotides, the CDR3 is TGTGCCAGCAGCGTGGGGTCAGGGGAGGAAAAACTGTTTTTT. Its translation: CASSVGSGEEKLFF.

This clonotype was observed many times. The gene calls are TRBV10-3 and TRBJ2-1; D is unclear. This CDR3 spans 11 amino acids. Germline-derived CDR1 and CDR2 are ENHRY and SYGVKD. Trimming left V 3 bases short and J 4 bases short, with 1 base between. CDR3 region: CAISEYNEQFF. The CDR3 region has the DNA TGTGCCATCAGTGAATACAATGAGCAGTTCTTC.

The chain joins TRBV28 to TRBJ2-3; TRBD2 aligns across 11 bases. Per the germline V gene, CDR1 is MDHEN and CDR2 is SYDVKM. V shed 4 bases, J shed 4 bases, and the junction held 4 bases outside the gene matches. This CDR3 has 15 amino acids. The CDR3 sequence is CASSSLAGDADTQYF. CDR3 in DNA: TGTGCCAGCAGTTCACTAGCGGGAGACGCAGATACGCAGTATTTT.

Turning to this clonotype: This may come from a read error, since a much larger clone is one base off. The chain couples TRBV20-1 to TRBJ1-3; D not resolved. Trimming shortened V by 3 bases and J by 2 bases, and 8 bases separated the two germline ends. The CDR3 has 13 amino acids. The germline V gene has CDR1 DFQATT and CDR2 SNEGSKA (reference sequence). CDR3: CSASSDPGNTIYF. The CDR3 DNA follows: TGCAGTGCTAGCTCAGACCCTGGAAACACCATATATTTT.

This clonotype appeared many times. This chain connects TRBV12-3 or TRBV12-4 to TRBJ2-2, with 7 nucleotides matching TRBD1. V was pared by 5 bases and J by 3 bases, with 9 bases of the junction left unmatched. This CDR3 has 16 amino acids. This CDR3 reads CASSTRRTGDTGELFF. The DNA of the CDR3 is TGTGCCAGCAGTACGCGACGGACAGGCGACACCGGGGAGCTGTTTTTT.

This clonotype was observed many times. The gene calls are TRBV7-2 and TRBJ2-1; D ambiguous. The CDR3 runs to 13 residues. Per the germline V gene, CDR1 is SGHTA and CDR2 is FQGNSA. The V end lost 3 bases, the J end lost 0 bases, and 3 bases lay between the germline ends. CDR3: CASSFSSYNEQFF. CDR3 DNA sequence: TGTGCCAGCAGCTTTAGCTCCTACAATGAGCAGTTCTTC.

This clonotype was recorded at least ten times. The chain couples TRBV9 to TRBJ2-1, with 10 bases that match TRBD2. This CDR3 has 15 amino acids. Trimming removed 4 bases from V and 6 bases from J; junction bases left unmatched: 7. Germline V CDR1 and CDR2: SGDLS, YYNGEE. CDR3 bases: TGTGCCAGCAGCCTGGCCAGCGGGAGGGCCAATGAGCAGTTCTTC. It codes for CASSLASGRANEQFF.